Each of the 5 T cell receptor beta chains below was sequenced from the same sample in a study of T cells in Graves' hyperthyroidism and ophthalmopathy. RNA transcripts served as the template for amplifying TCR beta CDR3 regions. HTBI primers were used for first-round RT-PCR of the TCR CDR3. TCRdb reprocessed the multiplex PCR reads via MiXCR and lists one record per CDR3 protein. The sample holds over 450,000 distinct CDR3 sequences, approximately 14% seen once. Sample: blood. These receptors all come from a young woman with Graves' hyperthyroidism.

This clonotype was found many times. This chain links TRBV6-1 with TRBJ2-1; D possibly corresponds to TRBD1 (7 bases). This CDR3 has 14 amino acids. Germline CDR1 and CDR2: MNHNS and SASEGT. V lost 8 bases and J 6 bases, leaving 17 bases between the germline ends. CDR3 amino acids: CASALRGAVNEQFF. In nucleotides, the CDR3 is TGTGCCAGCGCCCTCAGGGGGGCGGTCAATGAGCAGTTCTTC.

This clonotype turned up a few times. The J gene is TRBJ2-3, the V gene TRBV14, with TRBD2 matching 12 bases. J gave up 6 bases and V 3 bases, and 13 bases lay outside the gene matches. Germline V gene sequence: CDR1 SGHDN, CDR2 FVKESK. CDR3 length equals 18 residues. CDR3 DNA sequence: TGTGCCAGCAGCCACTATTTTGGACTAGCGGGATTGTCGGATACGCAGTATTTT. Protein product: CASSHYFGLAGLSDTQYF.

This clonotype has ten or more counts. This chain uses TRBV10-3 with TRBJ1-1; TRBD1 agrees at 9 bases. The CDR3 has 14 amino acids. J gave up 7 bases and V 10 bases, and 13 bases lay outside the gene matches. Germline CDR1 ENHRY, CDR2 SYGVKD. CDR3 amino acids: CATSTGTGKGEAFF. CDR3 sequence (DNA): TGTGCCACCTCGACCGGGACAGGGAAGGGTGAAGCTTTCTTT.

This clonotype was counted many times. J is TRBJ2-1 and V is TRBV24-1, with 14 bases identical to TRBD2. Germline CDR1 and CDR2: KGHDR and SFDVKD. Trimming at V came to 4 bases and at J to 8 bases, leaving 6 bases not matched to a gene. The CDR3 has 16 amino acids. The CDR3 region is CATSDAGTSGSHEQFF. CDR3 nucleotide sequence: TGTGCCACCAGTGACGCCGGGACTAGCGGGAGCCATGAGCAGTTCTTC.

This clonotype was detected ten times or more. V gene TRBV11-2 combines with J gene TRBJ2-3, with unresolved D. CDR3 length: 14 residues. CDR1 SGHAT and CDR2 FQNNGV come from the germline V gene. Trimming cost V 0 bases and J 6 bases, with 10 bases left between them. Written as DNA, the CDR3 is TGTGCCAGCAGCTTAGATCTGGGCCCGGATACGCAGTATTTT. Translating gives CASSLDLGPDTQYF.